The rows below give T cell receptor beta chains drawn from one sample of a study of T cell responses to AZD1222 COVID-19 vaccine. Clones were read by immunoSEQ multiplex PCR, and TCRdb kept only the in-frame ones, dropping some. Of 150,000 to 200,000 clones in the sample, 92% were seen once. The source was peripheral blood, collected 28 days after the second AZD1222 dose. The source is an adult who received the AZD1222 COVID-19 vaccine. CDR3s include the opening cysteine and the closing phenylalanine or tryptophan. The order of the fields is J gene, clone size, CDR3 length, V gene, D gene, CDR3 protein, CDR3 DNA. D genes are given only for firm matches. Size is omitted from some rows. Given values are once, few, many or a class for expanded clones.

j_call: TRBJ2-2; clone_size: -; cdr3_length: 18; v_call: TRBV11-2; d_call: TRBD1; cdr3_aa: CASSTRPGQGARSGELFF; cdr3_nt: TGTGCCAGCAGCACACGCCCGGGACAGGGGGCGCGGTCCGGGGAGCTGTTTTTT
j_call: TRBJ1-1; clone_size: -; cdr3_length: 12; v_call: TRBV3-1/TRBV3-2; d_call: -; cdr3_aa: CASSQIGGEAFF; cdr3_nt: TGTGCCAGCAGCCAAATTGGAGGGGAAGCTTTCTTT
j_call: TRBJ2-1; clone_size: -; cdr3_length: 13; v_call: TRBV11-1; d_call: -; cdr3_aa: CASSFGGVNEQFF; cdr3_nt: TGTGCCAGCAGCTTCGGGGGCGTCAATGAGCAGTTCTTC
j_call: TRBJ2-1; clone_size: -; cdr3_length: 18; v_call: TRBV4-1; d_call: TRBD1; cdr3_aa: CASSQDRDRGKKRDEQFF; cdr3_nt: TGCGCCAGCAGCCAAGATAGGGACAGGGGCAAAAAAAGGGATGAGCAGTTCTTC
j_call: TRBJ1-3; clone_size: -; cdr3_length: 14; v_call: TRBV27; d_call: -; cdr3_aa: CASSSGSPGNTIYF; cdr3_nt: TGTGCCAGCTCGAGTGGCAGCCCTGGAAACACCATATATTTT
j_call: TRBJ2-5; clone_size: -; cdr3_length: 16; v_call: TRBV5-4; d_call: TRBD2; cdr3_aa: CASSQNGRGVGETQYF; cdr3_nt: TGTGCCAGCAGCCAAAACGGTCGGGGGGTAGGGGAGACCCAGTACTTC
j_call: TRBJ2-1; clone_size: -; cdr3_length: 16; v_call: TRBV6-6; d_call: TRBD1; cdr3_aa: CASSSHQGAFYNEQFF; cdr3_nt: TGTGCCAGCAGTTCACACCAGGGGGCCTTCTACAATGAGCAGTTCTTC
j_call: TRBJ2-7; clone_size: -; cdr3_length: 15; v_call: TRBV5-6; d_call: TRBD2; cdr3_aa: CASSSSGGASYEQYF; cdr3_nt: TGTGCCAGCAGCTCTAGCGGGGGGGCCTCCTACGAGCAGTACTTC
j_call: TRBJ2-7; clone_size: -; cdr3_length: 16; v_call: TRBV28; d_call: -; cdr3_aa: CASRQTPRRPLREQYF; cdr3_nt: TGTGCCAGCAGACAAACCCCCCGGCGGCCATTGCGGGAGCAGTACTTC
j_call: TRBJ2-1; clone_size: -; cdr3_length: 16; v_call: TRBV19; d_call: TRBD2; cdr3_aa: CASSIQGLAGPPEQFF; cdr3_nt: TGTGCCAGTAGTATTCAGGGACTAGCGGGGCCCCCTGAGCAGTTCTTC
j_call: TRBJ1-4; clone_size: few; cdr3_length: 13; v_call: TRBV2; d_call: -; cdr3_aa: CASTGGWNEKLFF; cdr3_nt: TGTGCCAGCACCGGGGGGTGGAATGAAAAACTGTTTTTT
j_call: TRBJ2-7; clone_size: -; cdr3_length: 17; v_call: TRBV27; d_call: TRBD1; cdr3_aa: CASSLRVKQGVSYEQYF; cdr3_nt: TGTGCCAGCAGTTTAAGGGTCAAACAGGGGGTATCCTACGAGCAGTACTTC
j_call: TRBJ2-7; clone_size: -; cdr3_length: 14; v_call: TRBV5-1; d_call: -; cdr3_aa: CASSLEGRTYEQYF; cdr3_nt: TGCGCCAGCAGCTTGGAGGGCAGGACATACGAGCAGTACTTC
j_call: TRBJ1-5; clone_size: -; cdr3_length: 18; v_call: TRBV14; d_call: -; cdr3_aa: CASSQGGGSMAYYQPQHF; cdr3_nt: TGTGCCAGCAGCCAAGGCGGGGGATCAATGGCATATTATCAGCCCCAGCATTTT
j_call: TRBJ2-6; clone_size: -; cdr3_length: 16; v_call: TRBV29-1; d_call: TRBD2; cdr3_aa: CSVSLAPYSGANVLTF; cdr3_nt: TGCAGCGTTTCACTAGCGCCATACTCTGGGGCCAACGTCCTGACTTTC
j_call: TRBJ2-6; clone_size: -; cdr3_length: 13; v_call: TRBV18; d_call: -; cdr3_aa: CASSPAGANVLTF; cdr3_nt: TGTGCCAGCTCACCAGCTGGGGCCAACGTCCTGACTTTC
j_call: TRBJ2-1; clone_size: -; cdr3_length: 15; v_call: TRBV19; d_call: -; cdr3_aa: CASSKRQGLYNEQFF; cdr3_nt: TGTGCCAGTAGCAAGCGGCAGGGACTCTACAATGAGCAGTTCTTC
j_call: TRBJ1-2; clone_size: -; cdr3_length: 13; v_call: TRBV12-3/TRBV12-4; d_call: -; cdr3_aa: CASSSPLLDGYTF; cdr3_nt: TGTGCCAGCAGTTCCCCCCTACTGGATGGCTACACCTTC
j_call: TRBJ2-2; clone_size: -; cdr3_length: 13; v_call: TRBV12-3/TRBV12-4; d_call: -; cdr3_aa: CASSPPNTGELFF; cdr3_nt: TGTGCCAGCAGTCCTCCGAACACCGGGGAGCTGTTTTTT
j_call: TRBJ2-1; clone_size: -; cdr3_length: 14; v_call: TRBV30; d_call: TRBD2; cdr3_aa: CAWSAGLGGGEQFF; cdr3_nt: TGTGCCTGGAGTGCGGGACTAGGGGGTGGTGAGCAGTTCTTC
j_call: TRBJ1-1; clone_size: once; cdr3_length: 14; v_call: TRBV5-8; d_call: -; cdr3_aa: CASSLGRGRTEAFF; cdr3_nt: TGTGCCAGCAGCTTGGGCAGGGGAAGGACTGAAGCTTTCTTT
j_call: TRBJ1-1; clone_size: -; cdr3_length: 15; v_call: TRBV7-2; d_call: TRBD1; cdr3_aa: CASSYKKGAGTEAFF; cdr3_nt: TGTGCCAGCAGCTACAAAAAGGGGGCGGGCACTGAAGCTTTCTTT
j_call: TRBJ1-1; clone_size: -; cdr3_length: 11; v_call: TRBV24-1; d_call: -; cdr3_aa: CATRDGTEAFF; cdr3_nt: TGTGCCACCAGGGATGGAACTGAAGCTTTCTTT
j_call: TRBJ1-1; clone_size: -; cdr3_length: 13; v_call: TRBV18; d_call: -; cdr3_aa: CASSPNEGTEAFF; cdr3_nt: TGTGCCAGCTCACCAAATGAGGGCACTGAAGCTTTCTTT
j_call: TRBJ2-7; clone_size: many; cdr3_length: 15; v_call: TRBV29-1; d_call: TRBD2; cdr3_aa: CSVEGPGLAFDEQYF; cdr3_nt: TGCAGCGTTGAGGGACCGGGACTAGCTTTCGACGAGCAGTACTTC
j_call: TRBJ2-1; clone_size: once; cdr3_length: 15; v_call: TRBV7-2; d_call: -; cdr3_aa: CASSFQKLTYNEQFF; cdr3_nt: TGTGCCAGCAGCTTCCAGAAGCTCACCTACAATGAGCAGTTCTTC
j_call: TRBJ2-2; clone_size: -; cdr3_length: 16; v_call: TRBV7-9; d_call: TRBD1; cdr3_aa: CASSLAQGAGTGELFF; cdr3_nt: TGTGCCAGCAGCTTAGCCCAGGGGGCCGGCACCGGGGAGCTGTTTTTT
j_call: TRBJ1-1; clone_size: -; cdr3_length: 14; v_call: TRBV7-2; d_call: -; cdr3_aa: CASSLGGRNTEAFF; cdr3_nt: TGTGCCAGCAGCTTGGGGGGCCGGAACACTGAAGCTTTCTTT
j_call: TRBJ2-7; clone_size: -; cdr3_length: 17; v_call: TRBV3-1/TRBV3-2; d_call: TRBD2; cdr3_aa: CASSQGLAGPLVQEQYF; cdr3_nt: TGTGCCAGCAGTCAGGGACTAGCGGGGCCGTTGGTTCAAGAGCAGTACTTC
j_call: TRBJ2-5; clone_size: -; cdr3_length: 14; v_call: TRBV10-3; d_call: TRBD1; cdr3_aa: CAISDPTGIATQYF; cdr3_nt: TGTGCCATCAGTGACCCGACAGGGATAGCGACCCAGTACTTC
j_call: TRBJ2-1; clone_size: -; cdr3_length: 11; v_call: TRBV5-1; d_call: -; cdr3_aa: CASSLQGTRIF; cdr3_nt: TGCGCCAGCAGCTTACAGGGTACTAGGATCTTC
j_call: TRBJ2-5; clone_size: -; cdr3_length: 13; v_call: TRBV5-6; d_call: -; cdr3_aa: CASSLVGVETQYF; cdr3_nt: TGTGCCAGCAGCTTGGTAGGAGTTGAGACCCAGTACTTC
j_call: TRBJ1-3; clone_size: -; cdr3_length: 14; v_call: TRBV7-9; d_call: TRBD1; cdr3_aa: CASSLMGQGNTIYF; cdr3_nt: TGTGCCAGCAGCTTAATGGGACAGGGAAACACCATATATTTT
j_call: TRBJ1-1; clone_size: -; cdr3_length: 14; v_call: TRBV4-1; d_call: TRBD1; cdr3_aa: CASSQGPGTGEAFF; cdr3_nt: TGCGCCAGCAGCCAAGGCCCCGGGACAGGTGAAGCTTTCTTT
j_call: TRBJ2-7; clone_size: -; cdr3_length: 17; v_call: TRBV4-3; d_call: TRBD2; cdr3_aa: CASSQEWGLAGSREQYF; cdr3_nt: TGCGCCAGCAGCCAAGAGTGGGGGCTAGCGGGATCCCGCGAGCAGTACTTC
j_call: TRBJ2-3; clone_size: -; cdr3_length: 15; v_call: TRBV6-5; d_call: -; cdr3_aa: CASSSTTISTDTQYF; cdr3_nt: TGTGCCAGCAGTTCCACTACTATAAGCACAGATACGCAGTATTTT
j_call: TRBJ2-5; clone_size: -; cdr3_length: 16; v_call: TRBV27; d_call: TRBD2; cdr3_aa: CASSFWGGSEDGAQYF; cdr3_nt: TGTGCCAGCAGTTTTTGGGGGGGGTCGGAGGATGGGGCCCAGTACTTC
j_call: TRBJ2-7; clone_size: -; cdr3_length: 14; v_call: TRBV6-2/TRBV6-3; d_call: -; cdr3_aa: CASSTRDGAYEQYF; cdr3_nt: TGTGCCAGCAGTACTCGGGACGGAGCCTACGAGCAGTACTTC
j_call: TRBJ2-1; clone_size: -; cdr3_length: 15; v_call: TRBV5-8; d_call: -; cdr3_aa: CASSPAGRPSHEQFF; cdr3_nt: TGTGCCAGCAGCCCCGCAGGACGCCCCTCCCATGAGCAGTTCTTC
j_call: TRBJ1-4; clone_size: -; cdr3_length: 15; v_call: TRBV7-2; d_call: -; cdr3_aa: CASSYNGQPNEKLFF; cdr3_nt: TGTGCCAGCAGTTATAACGGTCAGCCTAATGAAAAACTGTTTTTT
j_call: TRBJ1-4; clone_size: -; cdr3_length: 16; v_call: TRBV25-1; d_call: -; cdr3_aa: CASSESEPRGREKLFF; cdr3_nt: TGTGCCAGCAGTGAATCCGAGCCCCGTGGTCGTGAAAAACTGTTTTTT
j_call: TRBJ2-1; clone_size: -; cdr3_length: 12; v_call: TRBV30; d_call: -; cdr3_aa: CAWTYRTSFVVF; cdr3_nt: TGTGCCTGGACCTACCGGACCTCCTTTGTGGTCTTC
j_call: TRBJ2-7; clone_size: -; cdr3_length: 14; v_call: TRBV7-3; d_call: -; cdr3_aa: CASSSLGDGYEQYF; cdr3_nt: TGTGCCAGCAGTAGTCTAGGGGATGGCTACGAGCAGTACTTC
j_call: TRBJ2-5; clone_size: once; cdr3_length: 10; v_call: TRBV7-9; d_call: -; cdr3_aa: CASSIETQYF; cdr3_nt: TGTGCCAGCAGCATAGAGACCCAGTACTTC
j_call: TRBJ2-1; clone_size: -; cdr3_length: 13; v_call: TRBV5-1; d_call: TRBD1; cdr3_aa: CASSVDRGYEQFF; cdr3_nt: TGCGCCAGCAGCGTGGACAGGGGTTATGAGCAGTTCTTC
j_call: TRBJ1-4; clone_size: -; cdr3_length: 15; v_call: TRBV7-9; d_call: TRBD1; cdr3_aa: CASSSWTGLNEKLFF; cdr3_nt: TGTGCCAGCAGCTCCTGGACAGGCCTTAATGAAAAACTGTTTTTT
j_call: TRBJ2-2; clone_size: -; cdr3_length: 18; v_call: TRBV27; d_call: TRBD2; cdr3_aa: CASSLSSRASGGAGELFF; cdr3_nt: TGTGCCAGCAGTTTATCGTCCAGAGCTAGCGGGGGGGCCGGGGAGCTGTTTTTT
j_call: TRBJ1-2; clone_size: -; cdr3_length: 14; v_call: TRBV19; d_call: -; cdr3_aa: CASSAEGGVYGYTF; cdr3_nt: TGTGCCAGTAGTGCGGAGGGGGGAGTTTATGGCTACACCTTC
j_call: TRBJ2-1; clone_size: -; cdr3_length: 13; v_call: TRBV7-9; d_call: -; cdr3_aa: CASTRGNYNEQFF; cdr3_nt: TGTGCCAGCACTAGGGGAAACTACAATGAGCAGTTCTTC
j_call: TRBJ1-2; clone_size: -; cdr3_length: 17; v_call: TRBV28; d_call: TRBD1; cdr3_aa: CASSSLGGQGGNYGYTF; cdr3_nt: TGTGCCAGCAGCTCCTTGGGTGGACAGGGGGGGAACTATGGCTACACCTTC
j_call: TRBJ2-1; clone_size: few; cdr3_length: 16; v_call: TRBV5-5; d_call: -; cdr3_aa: CASSLAGPSSYNEQFF; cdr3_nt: TGTGCCAGCAGCTTGGCCGGGCCTAGCTCCTACAATGAGCAGTTCTTC